This T cell receptor (beta chain) derives from a study of control samples from healthy donors and cancer patients. The protocol was immunoSEQ multiplex PCR, while the TCRdb copy is restricted to in-frame clones and leaves out a portion. In the table there are around 30,000 clones, roughly 85% of which are singletons. In germline, CDR1 is MNHEY, CDR2 SVGAGI. Between the trimmed V and J ends, which lost 4 bases and 2 bases, there was a span of 15 bases. The CDR3 runs to 16 residues. This sequence originates from a woman aged 55-70 years with head and neck cancer. V is TRBV6-5 and J is TRBJ1-3; a weak D match, TRBD1 (6 bases). The specimen sequenced was PBMCs. This chain's CDR3 is CASSLTDRKPGNTIYF. CDR3 DNA sequence: TGTGCCAGCAGTTTAACTGACAGGAAGCCTGGAAACACCATATATTTT.